This T cell receptor beta chain was obtained from a study of beta chain features in type 1 diabetes (dated by TCRdb to the late 2010s). Turning to the overall study: No differences in mean age, gender distribution, total cell number or subset yield were found between patients and healthy donors. A total of roughly 100 million sorted cells were examined across all samples, and the number of cells per subset was strongly correlated with RNA yield. The study compared TCRB repertoires of sorted circulating CD4+ T cell subsets between recently diagnosed type 1 diabetes patients and matched healthy donors. Whereas all 30 or so donors provided naive and central memory subsets, regulatory and stem cell-like memory subsets were isolated from just 8 patients and roughly 8 healthy donors. Overall results and qualifications from the work: Sequencing cDNA rather than genomic DNA could over-represent highly expressing activated cells, although activation and CD3 levels did not differ between groups. Shorter templates might be favored by PCR, yet because patient and control samples were amplified and corrected together, any such skew would affect both groups equally. The naive, central memory and regulatory TCRB repertoires appeared to resemble one another more closely among patients than among healthy donors. Only small numbers of individuals were included in the HLA sub-analyses, which left unresolved whether HLA type had any influence on TCRB rearrangement. In all four CD4+ subsets, TCRB CDR3 length was moderately but significantly shorter in type 1 diabetes patients. At VDJ recombination sites, patients with type 1 diabetes made fewer insertions and deleted more nucleotides, a pattern implying thymic rearrangement abnormalities.

All of the isolated RNA was reverse transcribed with the High Capacity cDNA Reverse Transcription Kit, so expressed TCRB transcripts were sequenced. Deep immunoSEQ sequencing was performed on naive, central memory and regulatory T cell samples, with an average of around 3.5 million total reads per sample. Sorted cells were lysed in RLT buffer, and RNA was extracted using DNase-treated RNeasy Micro or Mini kits according to cell number. Each cell subset was processed separately to prevent cross-contamination, with patient and healthy donor samples processed together. Using the immunoSEQ multiplex PCR, TCRB sequences were amplified from cDNA into 87-bp fragments spanning the CDR3 region. Amplicons were sequenced on the Illumina HiSeq platform. Per the source publication's procedure: Synthetic template baselines were used to correct PCR bias computationally, reads within Hamming distance 2 were collapsed, and singletons that could not be merged were discarded. Reads were aligned to IMGT to assign V, D and J genes, CDR3 length, and insertions or deletions at six rearrangement sites. Clonotype counts were normalized to sorted cell number within each subset before computing true diversity and Gini coefficients with the tcR R package. The overlap coefficient, calculated on TCRB nucleotide sequences, was used to measure repertoire sharing. Out-of-frame TCRB sequences from naive cells were analyzed as a proxy for the pre-selection repertoire. In its TCRdb copy, this immuneACCESS table keeps in-frame sequences only and misses some clones. Where compared with another copy, unresolved V genes explain less than half of these, and the others have no known cause. V and J calls and clone size are as listed in that table; D and trimming were resolved from the DNA. This sample comprises under 950,000 clones, roughly 16% of them detected only once. 0.02% to 0.025% of the sample is held by the ten biggest clonotypes.

From each donor, a single peripheral blood sample of roughly 0.11 L on average was drawn into heparinised tubes. A BD FACSAria II and a panel including CD45RO, CCR7, CD25, CD127, CD95 and CD27 were used to sort naive, central memory, regulatory and stem cell-like memory CD4+ T cells. Purity was above 95% for every sorted population. PBMCs were isolated immediately by Lymphoprep density gradient centrifugation and stained directly without culture. To minimize batch effects, samples were stained and sorted in pairs, one healthy donor with one patient per experiment. Looking up the germline V gene yields CDR1 KGHSH and CDR2 LQKENI. The junction shows trimming of 4 bases on V and 7 bases on J, plus 8 bases between the germline ends. CDR3 length: 12 amino acids, cysteine to phenylalanine. The retained sequence is limited to the CDR3, 36 bases, with the frame set at the first base. This clone has only a few counts. The clone's antigen remains unknown. Base qualities are missing; no much larger clone stands one base away. The identical CDR3 is also encoded by other nucleotide sequences in the sample.

Here the chain combines TRBV18 and TRBJ2-1; there is no confident call for the D gene. The source material was naive CD4+ T cells from blood. The cell subset or site label here, explained by the study, means: true naive CD4+ T cells. The clonotype was recovered from a young woman in good health. The DNA sequence is TGTGCCAGCTCACAAGGTCTGAATGAGCAGTTCTTC. Its protein is CASSQGLNEQFF.